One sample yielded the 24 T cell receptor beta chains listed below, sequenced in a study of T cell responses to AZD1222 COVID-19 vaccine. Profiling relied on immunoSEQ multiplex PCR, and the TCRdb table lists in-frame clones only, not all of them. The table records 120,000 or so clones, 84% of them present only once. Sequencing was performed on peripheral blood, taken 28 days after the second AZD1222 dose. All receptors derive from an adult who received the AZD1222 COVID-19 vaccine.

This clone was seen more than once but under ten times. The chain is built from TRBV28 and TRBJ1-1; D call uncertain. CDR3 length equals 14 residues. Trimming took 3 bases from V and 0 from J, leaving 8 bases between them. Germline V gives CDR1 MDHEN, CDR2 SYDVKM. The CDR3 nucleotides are TGTGCCAGCAGTTTGGGTCTCATGAACACTGAAGCTTTCTTT. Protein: CASSLGLMNTEAFF.

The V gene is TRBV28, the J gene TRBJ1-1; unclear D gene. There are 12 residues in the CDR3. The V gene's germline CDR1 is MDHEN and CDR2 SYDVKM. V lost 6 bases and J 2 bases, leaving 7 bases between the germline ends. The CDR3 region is CASRIPNTEAFF. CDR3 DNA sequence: TGTGCCAGCAGAATTCCCAACACTGAAGCTTTCTTT.

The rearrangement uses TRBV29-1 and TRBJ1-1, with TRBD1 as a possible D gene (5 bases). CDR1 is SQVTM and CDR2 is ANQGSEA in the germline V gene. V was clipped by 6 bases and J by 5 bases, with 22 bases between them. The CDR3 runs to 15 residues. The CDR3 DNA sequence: TGCAGCGTCGGCGTCCAGGGTTCTGGGAGGACTGAAGCTTTCTTT. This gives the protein CSVGVQGSGRTEAFF. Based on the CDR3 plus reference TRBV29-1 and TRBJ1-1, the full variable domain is SAVISQKPSRDICQRGTSLTIQCQVDSQVTMMFWYRQQPGQSLTLIATANQGSEATYESGFVIDKFPISRPNLTFSTLTVSNMSPEDSSIYLCSVGVQGSGRTEAFFGQGTRLTVV.

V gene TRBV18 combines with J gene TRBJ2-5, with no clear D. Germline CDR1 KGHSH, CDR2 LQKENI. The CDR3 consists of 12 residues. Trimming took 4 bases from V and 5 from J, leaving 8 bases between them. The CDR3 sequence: CASSRLGETQYF. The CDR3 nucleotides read TGTGCCAGCTCACGACTTGGGGAGACCCAGTACTTC.

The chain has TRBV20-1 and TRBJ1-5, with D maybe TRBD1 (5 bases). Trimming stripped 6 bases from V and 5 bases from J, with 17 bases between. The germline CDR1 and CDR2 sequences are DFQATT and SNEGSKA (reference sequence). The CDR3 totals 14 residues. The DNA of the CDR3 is TGCAGTGCCAGTCCTCAGGGATGGGATCAGCCCCAGCATTTT. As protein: CSASPQGWDQPQHF.

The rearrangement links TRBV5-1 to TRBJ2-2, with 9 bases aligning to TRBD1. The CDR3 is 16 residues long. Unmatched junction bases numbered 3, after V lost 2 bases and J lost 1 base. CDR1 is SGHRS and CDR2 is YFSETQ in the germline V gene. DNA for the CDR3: TGCGCCAGCAGCTTAACAGGGGGCCTGAACACCGGGGAGCTGTTTTTT. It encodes CASSLTGGLNTGELFF.

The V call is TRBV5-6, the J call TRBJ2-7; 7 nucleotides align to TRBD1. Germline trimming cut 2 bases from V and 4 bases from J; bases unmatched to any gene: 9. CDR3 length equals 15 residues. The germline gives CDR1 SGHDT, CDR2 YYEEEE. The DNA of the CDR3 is TGTGCCAGCAGCTTACCCGACAGGGATCTTTACGAGCAGTACTTC. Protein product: CASSLPDRDLYEQYF.

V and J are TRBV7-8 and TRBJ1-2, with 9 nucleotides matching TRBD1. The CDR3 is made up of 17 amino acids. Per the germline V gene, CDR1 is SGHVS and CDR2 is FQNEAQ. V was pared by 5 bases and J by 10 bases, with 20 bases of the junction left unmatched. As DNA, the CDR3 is TGTGCCAGCAGCCCTAACCTAGGACAGGGGAGTCTTTGGGACTACACCTTC. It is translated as CASSPNLGQGSLWDYTF.

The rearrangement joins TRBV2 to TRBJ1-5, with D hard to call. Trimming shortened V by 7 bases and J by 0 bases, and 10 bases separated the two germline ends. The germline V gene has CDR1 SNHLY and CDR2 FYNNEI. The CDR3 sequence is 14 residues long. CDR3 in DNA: TGTGCCAGCACCTCGACGAATAGCAATCAGCCCCAGCATTTT. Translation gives CASTSTNSNQPQHF.

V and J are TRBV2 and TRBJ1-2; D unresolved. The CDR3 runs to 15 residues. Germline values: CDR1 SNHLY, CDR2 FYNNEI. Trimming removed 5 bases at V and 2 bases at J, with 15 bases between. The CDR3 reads CASSYVGLRNYGYTF. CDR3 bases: TGTGCCAGCAGTTATGTTGGCCTCCGGAACTATGGCTACACCTTC. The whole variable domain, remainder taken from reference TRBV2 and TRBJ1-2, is EPEVTQTPSHQVTQMGQEVILRCVPISNHLYFYWYRQILGQKVEFLVSFYNNEISEKSEIFDDQFSVERPDGSNFTLKIRSTKLEDSAMYFCASSYVGLRNYGYTFGSGTRLTVV.

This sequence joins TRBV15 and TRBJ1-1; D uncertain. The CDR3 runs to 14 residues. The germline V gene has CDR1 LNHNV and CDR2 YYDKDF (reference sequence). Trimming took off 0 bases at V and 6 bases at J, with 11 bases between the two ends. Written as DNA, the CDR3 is TGTGCCACCAGCAGAGATCTATTGGGCGCTGAAGCTTTCTTT. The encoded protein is CATSRDLLGAEAFF. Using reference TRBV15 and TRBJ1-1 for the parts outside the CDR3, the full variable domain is DAMVIQNPRYQVTQFGKPVTLSCSQTLNHNVMYWYQQKSSQAPKLLFHYYDKDFNNEADTPDNFQSRRPNTSFCFLDIRSPGLGDTAMYLCATSRDLLGAEAFFGQGTRLTVV.

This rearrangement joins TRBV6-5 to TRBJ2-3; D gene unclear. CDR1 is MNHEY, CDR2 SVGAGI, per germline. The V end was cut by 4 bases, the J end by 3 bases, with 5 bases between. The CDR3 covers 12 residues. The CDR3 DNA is TGTGCCAGCAGTTCTAGTACAGATACGCAGTATTTT. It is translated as CASSSSTDTQYF.

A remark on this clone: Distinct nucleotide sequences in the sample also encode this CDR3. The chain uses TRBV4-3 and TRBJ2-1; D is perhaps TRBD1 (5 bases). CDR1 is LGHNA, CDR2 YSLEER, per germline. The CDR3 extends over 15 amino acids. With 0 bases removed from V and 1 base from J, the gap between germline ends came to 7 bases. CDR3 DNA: TGCGCCAGCAGCCAAGAGGGGCTATCCTACAATGAGCAGTTCTTC. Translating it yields CASSQEGLSYNEQFF.

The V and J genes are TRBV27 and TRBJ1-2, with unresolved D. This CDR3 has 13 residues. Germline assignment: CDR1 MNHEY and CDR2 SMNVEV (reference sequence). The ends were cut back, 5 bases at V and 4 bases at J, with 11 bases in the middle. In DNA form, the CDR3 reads TGTGCCAGCAGTCCCACGACGGTCTATGGCTACACCTTC. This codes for CASSPTTVYGYTF.

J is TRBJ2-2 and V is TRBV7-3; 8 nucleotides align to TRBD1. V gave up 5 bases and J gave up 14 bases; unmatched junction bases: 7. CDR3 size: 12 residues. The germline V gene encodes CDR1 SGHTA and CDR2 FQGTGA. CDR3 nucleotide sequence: TGTGCCAGCAGCCCAGGGGGCGTCGAACTGTTTTTT. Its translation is CASSPGGVELFF.

The CDR3 reads CASSQDAGQVANYGYTF. The CDR3 coding sequence is TGTGCCAGCAGCCAAGATGCAGGGCAGGTAGCTAACTATGGCTACACCTTC. V gene TRBV4-2 combines with J gene TRBJ1-2; a possible D gene is TRBD1 (5 bases). The germline V gene encodes CDR1 LGHNA and CDR2 YNFKEQ. Trimming left V 0 bases short and J 0 bases short, with 14 bases between. CDR3 length: 17 residues.

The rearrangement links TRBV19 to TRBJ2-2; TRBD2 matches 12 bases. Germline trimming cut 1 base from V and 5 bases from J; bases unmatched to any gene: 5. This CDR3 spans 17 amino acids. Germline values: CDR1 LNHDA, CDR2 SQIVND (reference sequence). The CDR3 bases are TGTGCCAGTAGTATAGGGACTAGCGGGGCGTTTACCGGGGAGCTGTTTTTT. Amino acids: CASSIGTSGAFTGELFF. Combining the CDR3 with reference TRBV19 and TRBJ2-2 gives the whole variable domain DGGITQSPKYLFRKEGQNVTLSCEQNLNHDAMYWYRQDPGQGLRLIYYSQIVNDFQKGDIAEGYSVSREKKESFPLTVTSAQKNPTAFYLCASSIGTSGAFTGELFFGEGSRLTVL.

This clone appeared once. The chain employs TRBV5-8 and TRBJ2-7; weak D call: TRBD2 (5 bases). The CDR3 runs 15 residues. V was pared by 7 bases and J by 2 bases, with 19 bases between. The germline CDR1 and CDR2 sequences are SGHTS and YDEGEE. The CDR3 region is CASGSRAGRTYEQYF. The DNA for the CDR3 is TGTGCCAGCGGATCTCGGGCGGGCAGGACCTACGAGCAGTACTTC.

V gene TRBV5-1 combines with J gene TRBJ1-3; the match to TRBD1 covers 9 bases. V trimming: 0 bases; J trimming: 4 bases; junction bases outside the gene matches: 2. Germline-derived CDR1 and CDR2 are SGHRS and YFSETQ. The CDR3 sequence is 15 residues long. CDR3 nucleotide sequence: TGCGCCAGCAGCTTGGCCGGGACAGGGGGAAACACCATATATTTT. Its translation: CASSLAGTGGNTIYF.

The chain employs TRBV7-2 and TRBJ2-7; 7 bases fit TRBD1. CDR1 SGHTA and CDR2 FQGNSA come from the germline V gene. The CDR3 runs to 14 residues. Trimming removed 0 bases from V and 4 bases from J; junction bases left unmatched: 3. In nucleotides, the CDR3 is TGTGCCAGCAGCTTAGCACAGGGGAAGTACGAGCAGTACTTC. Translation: CASSLAQGKYEQYF.

CDR3 in amino acids: CAWSEGGATSYTF. The DNA of the CDR3 is TGTGCCTGGAGTGAAGGGGGGGCGACGAGCTACACCTTC. V and J are TRBV30 and TRBJ1-2; D might be TRBD1 (6 bases). Germline V lookup: CDR1 GTSNPN, CDR2 SVGIG (reference sequence). The length of the CDR3 is 13 residues. V shed 1 base and J shed 9 bases, with 15 bases lying between them.

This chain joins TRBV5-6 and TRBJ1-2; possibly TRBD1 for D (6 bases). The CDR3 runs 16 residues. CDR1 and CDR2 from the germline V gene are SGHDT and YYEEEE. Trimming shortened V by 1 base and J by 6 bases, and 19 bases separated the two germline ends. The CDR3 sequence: CASSLQRRGVGNGYTF. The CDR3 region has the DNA TGTGCCAGCAGCTTGCAGAGGAGGGGGGTTGGCAATGGCTACACCTTC.

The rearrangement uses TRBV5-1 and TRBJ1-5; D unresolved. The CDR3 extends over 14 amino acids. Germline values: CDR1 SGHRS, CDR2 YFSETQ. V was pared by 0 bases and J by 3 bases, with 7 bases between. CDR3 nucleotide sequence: TGCGCCAGCAGCTTGGGAACGGACAATCAGCCCCAGCATTTT. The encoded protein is CASSLGTDNQPQHF.

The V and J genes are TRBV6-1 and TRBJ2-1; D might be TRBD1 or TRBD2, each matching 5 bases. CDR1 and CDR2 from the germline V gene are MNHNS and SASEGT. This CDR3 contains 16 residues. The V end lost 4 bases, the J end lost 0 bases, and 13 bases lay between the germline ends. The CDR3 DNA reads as TGTGCCAGCAGTGCCCTGCCGAGGGGCTCCTACAATGAGCAGTTCTTC. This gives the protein CASSALPRGSYNEQFF.